Sequencing of this T cell receptor (beta chain) was carried out in a study of T cell repertoires in cytomegalovirus infection. Study-wide context: Matching HLA type and CMV infection were both indicated by public TCR beta signatures. Study-wide results and caveats: CMV carriers having the relevant HLA were flagged by cumulative public TCR beta family frequency. Clonotype analysis showed dominance of the ex vivo response by HLA-C-restricted CMV-specific TCR beta clonotypes.

TCRdb ran MiXCR on the reads and lists one entry per CDR3 protein. The sample comprises 740,000 or so distinct CDR3 sequences, 35% to 45% of which are singletons, and 2.5% to 3.5% rests with the top ten. The CDR3 extends over 13 amino acids. V gave up 3 bases and J gave up 9 bases; unmatched junction bases: 4. Germline assignment: CDR1 DFQATT and CDR2 SNEGSKA (reference sequence). This clonotype was counted a few times. The antigen is unknown. The sequencing sample was made of PBMCs. The clonotype comes from a human donor in good health (CMV status not recorded). Some clones in this sample may be carry-over from other donors' samples. The chain uses TRBV20-1 and TRBJ2-1, with 11 bases identical to TRBD2. CDR3 DNA sequence: TGCAGTGCTAGGACTAGCGGGACGGTTGAGCAGTTCTTC. This translates into CSARTSGTVEQFF.